Shown below are 10 T cell receptor beta chains from a single sample sequenced in a study of blood T cell repertoires in COVID-19. The assay was immunoSEQ multiplex PCR, and TCRdb's table has in-frame clones only and misses some. The table has nearly 90,000 clones, about 87% seen once. Specimen: peripheral blood. Source of these receptors: a man in his fifties or sixties with acute or convalescent COVID-19.

The chain couples TRBV7-9 to TRBJ2-1; 10 nucleotides align to TRBD2. V was pared by 0 bases and J by 4 bases, with 0 bases of the junction left unmatched. Per germline, CDR1 SEHNR and CDR2 FQNEAQ (reference sequence). The CDR3 runs 15 residues. CDR3 loop: CASSLASGGYNEQFF. The DNA for the CDR3 is TGTGCCAGCAGCTTAGCTAGCGGGGGGTACAATGAGCAGTTCTTC.

This rearrangement joins TRBV3-1 (or the pseudogene TRBV3-2) to TRBJ2-1, with TRBD2 matching 15 bases. Germline loops: CDR1 LGHDT, CDR2 YNNKEL (reference sequence). This CDR3 region has 16 residues. With V trimmed by 4 bases and J by 8 bases, 6 bases remained unmatched. The CDR3 coding sequence is TGTGCCAGCAGCCTTCGGACTAGCGGGGGGGCCTATGAGCAGTTCTTC. Protein sequence: CASSLRTSGGAYEQFF.

The chain recombines TRBV9 with TRBJ1-5, with TRBD1 as a possible D gene (6 bases). The CDR3 consists of 15 residues. Trimming left V 0 bases short and J 7 bases short, with 14 bases between. CDR1 SGDLS and CDR2 YYNGEE come from the germline V gene. The CDR3 is CASSVDGGDTQPQHF. The CDR3 nucleotides are TGTGCCAGCAGCGTAGATGGGGGGGACACACAGCCCCAGCATTTT.

The rearrangement links TRBV6-5 to TRBJ2-1, with TRBD2 as a possible D gene (6 bases). The CDR3 covers 13 residues. Germline V gives CDR1 MNHEY, CDR2 SVGAGI. The V end was cut by 7 bases, the J end by 8 bases, with 15 bases between. This CDR3 is CASKPLAEDEQFF. In DNA form, the CDR3 reads TGTGCCAGCAAACCCTTAGCGGAGGATGAGCAGTTCTTC.

The V call is TRBV3-1 (or the pseudogene TRBV3-2), the J call TRBJ1-1; no definite D call. Trimming shortened V by 2 bases and J by 3 bases, and 7 bases separated the two germline ends. The CDR3 is made up of 13 amino acids. CDR1 and CDR2 from the germline V gene are LGHDT and YNNKEL (reference sequence). The CDR3 sequence is CASSQSSDTEAFF. The CDR3 DNA sequence: TGTGCCAGCAGCCAATCCTCGGACACTGAAGCTTTCTTT.

This sequence joins TRBV29-1 and TRBJ1-4; D might be TRBD1 (6 bases). The CDR3 extends over 13 amino acids. Germline V lookup: CDR1 SQVTM, CDR2 ANQGSEA. The CDR3 DNA is TGCAGTGGACAGAAGACAACTAATGAAAAACTGTTTTTT. Encoded protein: CSGQKTTNEKLFF.

The gene calls are TRBV14 and TRBJ1-2, with D perhaps matching TRBD1 (6 bases). Between the trimmed V and J ends, which lost 8 bases and 2 bases, there was a span of 12 bases. The CDR3 has 13 amino acids. Germline V gives CDR1 SGHDN, CDR2 FVKESK. The CDR3 here is CASRDRSNYGYTF. In DNA, the CDR3 is TGTGCCAGCCGCGACAGGTCCAACTATGGCTACACCTTC.

The CDR3 region is CASSLRQGGAYEQYF. DNA for the CDR3: TGCGCCAGCAGCTTGAGGCAGGGGGGAGCCTACGAGCAGTACTTC. V usage is TRBV5-1 and J usage is TRBJ2-7, with D perhaps matching TRBD1 (7 bases). V lost 1 base and J lost 2, with 13 bases in between. CDR1 and CDR2 (germline): SGHRS, YFSETQ. There are 15 residues in the CDR3.

The chain recombines TRBV6-2 or TRBV6-3 with TRBJ2-1; D possibly corresponds to TRBD2 (5 bases). From germline, CDR1 is MNHEY and CDR2 SVGEGT. V lost 0 bases, J lost 2 bases, and 8 bases lay in between. CDR3 size: 15 residues. The chain's CDR3 is CASSYSGVTYNEQFF. CDR3 nucleotides: TGTGCCAGCAGTTACTCCGGGGTAACCTACAATGAGCAGTTCTTC.

The chain joins TRBV3-1 (or the pseudogene TRBV3-2) to TRBJ2-7, with 16 positions matching TRBD2. The CDR3 consists of 17 residues. With 6 bases clipped from V and 0 bases from J, the junction kept 5 bases outside the gene matches. Looked up from germline, CDR1 is LGHDT and CDR2 is YNNKEL (reference sequence). The CDR3 bases are TGTGCCAGCAGTCGGGGACTAGCGGGAGGGCCCTCCTACGAGCAGTACTTC. Translating gives CASSRGLAGGPSYEQYF.